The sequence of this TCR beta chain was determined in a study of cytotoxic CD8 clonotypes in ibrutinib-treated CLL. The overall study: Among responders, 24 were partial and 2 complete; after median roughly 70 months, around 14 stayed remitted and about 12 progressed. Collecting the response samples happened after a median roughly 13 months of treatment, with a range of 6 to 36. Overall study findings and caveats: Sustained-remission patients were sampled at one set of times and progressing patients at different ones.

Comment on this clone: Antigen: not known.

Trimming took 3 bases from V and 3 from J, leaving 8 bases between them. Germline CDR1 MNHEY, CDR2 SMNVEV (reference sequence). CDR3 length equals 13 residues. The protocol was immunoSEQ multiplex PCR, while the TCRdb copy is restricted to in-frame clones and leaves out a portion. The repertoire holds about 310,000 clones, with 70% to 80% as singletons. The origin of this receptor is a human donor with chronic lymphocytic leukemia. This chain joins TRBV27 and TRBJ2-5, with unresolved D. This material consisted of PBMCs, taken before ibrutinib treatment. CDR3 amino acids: CASSLMAEETQYF. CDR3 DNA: TGTGCCAGCAGTTTGATGGCTGAAGAGACCCAGTACTTC.